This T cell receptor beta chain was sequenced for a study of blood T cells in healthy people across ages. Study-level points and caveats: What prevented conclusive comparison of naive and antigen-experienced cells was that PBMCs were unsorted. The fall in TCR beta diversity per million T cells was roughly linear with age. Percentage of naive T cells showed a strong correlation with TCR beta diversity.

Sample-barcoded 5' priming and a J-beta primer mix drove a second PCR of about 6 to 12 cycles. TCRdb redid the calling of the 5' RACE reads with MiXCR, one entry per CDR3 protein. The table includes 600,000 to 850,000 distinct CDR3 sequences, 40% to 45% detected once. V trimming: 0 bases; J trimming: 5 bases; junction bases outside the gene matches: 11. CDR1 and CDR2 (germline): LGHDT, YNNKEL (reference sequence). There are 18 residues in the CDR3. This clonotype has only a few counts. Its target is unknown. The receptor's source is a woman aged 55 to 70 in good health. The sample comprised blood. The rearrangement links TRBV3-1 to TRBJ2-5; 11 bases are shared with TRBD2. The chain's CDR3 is CASSQESTSGTLGETQYF. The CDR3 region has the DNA TGTGCCAGCAGCCAAGAGTCGACTAGCGGGACCCTCGGGGAGACCCAGTACTTC.